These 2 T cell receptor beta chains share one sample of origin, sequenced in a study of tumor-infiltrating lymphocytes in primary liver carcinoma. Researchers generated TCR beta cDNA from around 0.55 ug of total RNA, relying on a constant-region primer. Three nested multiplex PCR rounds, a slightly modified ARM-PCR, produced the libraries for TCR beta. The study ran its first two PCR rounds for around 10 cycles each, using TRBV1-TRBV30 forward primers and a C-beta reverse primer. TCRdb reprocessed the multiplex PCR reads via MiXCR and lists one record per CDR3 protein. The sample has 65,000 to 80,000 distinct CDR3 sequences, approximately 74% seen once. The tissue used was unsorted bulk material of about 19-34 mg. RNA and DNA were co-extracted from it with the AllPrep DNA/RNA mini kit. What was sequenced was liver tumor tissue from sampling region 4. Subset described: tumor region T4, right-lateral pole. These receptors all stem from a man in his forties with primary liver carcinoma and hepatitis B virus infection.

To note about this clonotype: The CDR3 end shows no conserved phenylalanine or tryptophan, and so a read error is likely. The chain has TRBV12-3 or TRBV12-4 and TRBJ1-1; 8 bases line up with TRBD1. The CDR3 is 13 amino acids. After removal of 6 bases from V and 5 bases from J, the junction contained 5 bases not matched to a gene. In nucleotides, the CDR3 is TGTGCCAGCAGCAGGACAGGGAATACTGAAGCTTTCTTA. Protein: CASSRTGNTEAFL.

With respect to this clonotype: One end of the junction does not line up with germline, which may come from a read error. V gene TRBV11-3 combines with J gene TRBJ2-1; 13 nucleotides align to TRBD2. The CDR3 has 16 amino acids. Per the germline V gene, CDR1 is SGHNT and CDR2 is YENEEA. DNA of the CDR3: TGTGCCAACAGCTTATCAGGGACTAGCGGGAAGGGTGAGCAGTTCTTC. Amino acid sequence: CANSLSGTSGKGEQFF.